The 12 T cell receptor beta chains presented below share a single source sample, sequenced in a study of T cells in Graves' hyperthyroidism and ophthalmopathy. TCR beta CDR3 region amplification was performed from RNA transcripts. The primer set for the first-round RT-PCR of the TCR CDR3 was HTBI. TCRdb analysed the multiplex PCR reads with MiXCR anew, one entry per CDR3 protein. The sample consists of under 400,000 distinct CDR3 sequences, approximately 13% of them appearing once. Source material: blood. Receptor source: a woman aged 18-29 years with Graves' hyperthyroidism.

This clonotype was found many times. The chain carries TRBV6-1 and TRBJ2-3; D remains unclear. The CDR3 spans 14 residues. Germline values: CDR1 MNHNS, CDR2 SASEGT. V gave up 10 bases and J gave up 2 bases, with 16 bases separating them. CDR3 nucleotides: TGTGCCATCCTCAAAGGAGTTACCACAGATACGCAGTATTTT. This encodes CAILKGVTTDTQYF.

Many counts were recorded for this clonotype. J is TRBJ1-6 and V is TRBV20-1, with a weak D call TRBD1 (5 bases). The germline V and J ends were trimmed by 0 bases and 7 bases, with 10 bases remaining between them. CDR3 length equals 14 residues. The germline V gene encodes CDR1 DFQATT and CDR2 SNEGSKA (reference sequence). The CDR3 region is CSAREEGPNSPLHF. The CDR3 DNA reads as TGCAGTGCTAGAGAAGAGGGACCCAATTCACCCCTCCACTTT.

The CDR3 is CASSIGQTGGFETQYF. The DNA of the CDR3 is TGTGCCAGTAGTATAGGTCAGACAGGGGGCTTCGAGACCCAGTACTTC. V gene TRBV19 combines with J gene TRBJ2-5, with TRBD1 matching 10 bases. CDR3 length equals 16 residues. Trimming removed 1 base from V and 5 bases from J; junction bases left unmatched: 7. Germline CDR1 reads LNHDA; CDR2 reads SQIVND (reference sequence).

In its sample, this clonotype was seen a few times. The rearrangement links TRBV6-1 to TRBJ1-4, with D possibly being TRBD1 (5 bases). CDR1 is MNHNS, CDR2 SASEGT, per germline. The CDR3 is made up of 17 amino acids. Trimming cost V 3 bases and J 10 bases, with 24 bases left between them. DNA of the CDR3: TGTGCCAGCAGTGAGAGGGGAAGGGGCGCGGGCGAAGTAAAACTGTTTTTT. It yields the protein CASSERGRGAGEVKLFF.

This clonotype was seen only a few times. The V and J genes are TRBV10-3 and TRBJ2-3; 10 bases are a match to TRBD2. Germline lookup yields CDR1 ENHRY and CDR2 SYGVKD. This CDR3 spans 17 amino acids. V shed 3 bases and J 4 bases; nucleotides not matched to a gene: 10. The CDR3 sequence is CAISDLAGVEVPDTQYF. DNA for the CDR3: TGTGCCATCAGTGACCTAGCGGGGGTGGAGGTTCCAGATACGCAGTATTTT.

There are many counts of this clonotype. In nucleotides, the CDR3 is TGTGCCAGCAGCCACCTCGACAGAACCTCTAATGAAAAACTGTTTTTT. Its translation: CASSHLDRTSNEKLFF. The gene calls are TRBV3-1 and TRBJ1-4; tentatively, D is TRBD1 (5 bases). CDR3 length: 16 amino acids. The germline V gene has CDR1 LGHDT and CDR2 YNNKEL (reference sequence). The V gene lost 3 bases and the J gene lost 3 bases, with 14 bases spanning the gap.

The table lists this clonotype with many counts. This sequence joins TRBV7-3 and TRBJ2-7, with 8 bases fitting TRBD2. This CDR3 is built from 15 residues. Germline CDR1 is SGHTA and CDR2 is FQGTGA. V gave up 2 bases and J gave up 5 bases; unmatched junction bases: 8. The CDR3 loop reads CASSLLSGGPNEQYF. The CDR3 DNA is TGTGCCAGCAGCTTACTGTCGGGGGGGCCGAACGAGCAGTACTTC.

The sample holds many counts of this clonotype. The V and J genes are TRBV9 and TRBJ2-1; 8 bases map to TRBD2. The CDR3 consists of 17 residues. Germline V gene lookup returns CDR1 SGDLS and CDR2 YYNGEE. The trim removed 2 bases at V and 0 bases at J, leaving 7 bases unmatched. CDR3 region: CASSVGLALTSYNEQFF. The CDR3 bases are TGTGCCAGCAGCGTCGGACTAGCTCTCACCTCCTACAATGAGCAGTTCTTC.

There are many counts of this clonotype. The chain links TRBV12-3 or TRBV12-4 to TRBJ2-3, with 11 bases that match TRBD2. The V segment lost 7 bases and the J segment 3 bases; nucleotides outside the gene matches: 18. The CDR3 extends over 19 amino acids. This CDR3 is CASTQVALKSSGRTDTQYF. Written as DNA, the CDR3 is TGTGCCAGCACCCAAGTTGCGTTAAAGTCTAGCGGGAGGACAGATACGCAGTATTTT.

The sample holds many counts of this clonotype. The chain has TRBV7-3 and TRBJ1-1, with D maybe TRBD1 (6 bases). CDR1 is SGHTA and CDR2 is FQGTGA in the germline V gene. Deletions cut 4 bases from V and 3 bases from J, with 15 bases between. The length of the CDR3 is 15 residues. Written as DNA, the CDR3 is TGTGCCAGCAGCTCATCCACGACAGGCCACACTGAAGCTTTCTTT. It encodes CASSSSTTGHTEAFF.

The chain couples TRBV9 to TRBJ1-1, with D perhaps TRBD1 (6 bases). The CDR3 consists of 14 residues. Per germline, CDR1 SGDLS and CDR2 YYNGEE. V gave up 3 bases and J gave up 7 bases, with 16 bases separating them. The CDR3 nucleotides are TGTGCCAGCAGCGCAGAGGCGGGACAAAGTGAAGCTTTCTTT. Translated: CASSAEAGQSEAFF. Based on the CDR3 plus reference TRBV9 and TRBJ1-1, the full variable domain is DSGVTQTPKHLITATGQRVTLRCSPRSGDLSVYWYQQSLDQGLQFLIQYYNGEERAKGNILERFSAQQFPDLHSELNLSSLELGDSALYFCASSAEAGQSEAFFGQGTRLTVV.

The rearrangement uses TRBV30 and TRBJ2-1, with a possible D match to TRBD2 (5 bases). The V end lost 1 base, the J end lost 1 base, and 8 bases lay between the germline ends. CDR3 length: 14 amino acids. CDR1 GTSNPN and CDR2 SVGIG come from the germline V gene (reference sequence). DNA of the CDR3: TGTGCCTGGAGTGACCGCGGGTCCTACAATGAGCAGTTCTTC. It encodes CAWSDRGSYNEQFF.